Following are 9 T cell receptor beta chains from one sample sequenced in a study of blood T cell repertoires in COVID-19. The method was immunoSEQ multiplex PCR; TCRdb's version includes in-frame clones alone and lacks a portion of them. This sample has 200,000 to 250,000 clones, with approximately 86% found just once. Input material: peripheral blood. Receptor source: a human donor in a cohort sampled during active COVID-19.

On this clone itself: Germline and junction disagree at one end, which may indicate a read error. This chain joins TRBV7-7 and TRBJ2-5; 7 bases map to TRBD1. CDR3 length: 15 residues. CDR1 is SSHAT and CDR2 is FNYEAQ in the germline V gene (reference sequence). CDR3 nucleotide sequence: TGTGCTAGCAGCCCATCGGGACAGCTACAAGAGACCCAGTACTTC. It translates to CASSPSGQLQETQYF.

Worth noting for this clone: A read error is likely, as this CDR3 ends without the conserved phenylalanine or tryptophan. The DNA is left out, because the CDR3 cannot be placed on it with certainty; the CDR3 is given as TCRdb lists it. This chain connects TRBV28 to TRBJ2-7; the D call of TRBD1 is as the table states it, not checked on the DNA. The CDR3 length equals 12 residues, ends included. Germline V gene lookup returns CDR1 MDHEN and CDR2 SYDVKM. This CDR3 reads CASRRTGGALRS.

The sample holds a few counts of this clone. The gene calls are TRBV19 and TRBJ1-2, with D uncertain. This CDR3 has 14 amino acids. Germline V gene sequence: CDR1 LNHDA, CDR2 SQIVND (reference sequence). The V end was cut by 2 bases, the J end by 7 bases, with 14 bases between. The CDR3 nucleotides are TGTGCCAGTAGTATAAAGGGAGAATACGGTGGCTACACCTTC. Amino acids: CASSIKGEYGGYTF.

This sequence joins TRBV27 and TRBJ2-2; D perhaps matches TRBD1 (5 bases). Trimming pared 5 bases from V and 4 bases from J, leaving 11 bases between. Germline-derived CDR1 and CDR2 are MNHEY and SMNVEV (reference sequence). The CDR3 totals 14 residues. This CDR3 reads CASSLRATTGELFF. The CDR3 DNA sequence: TGTGCCAGCAGTCTCAGGGCGACCACCGGGGAGCTGTTTTTT.

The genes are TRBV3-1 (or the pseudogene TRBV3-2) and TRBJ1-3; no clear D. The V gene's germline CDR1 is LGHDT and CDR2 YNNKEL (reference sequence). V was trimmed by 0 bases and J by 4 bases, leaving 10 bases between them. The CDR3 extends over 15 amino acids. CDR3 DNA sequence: TGTGCCAGCAGCCAAGAAGCGGTGTTGGGAAACACCATATATTTT. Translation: CASSQEAVLGNTIYF.

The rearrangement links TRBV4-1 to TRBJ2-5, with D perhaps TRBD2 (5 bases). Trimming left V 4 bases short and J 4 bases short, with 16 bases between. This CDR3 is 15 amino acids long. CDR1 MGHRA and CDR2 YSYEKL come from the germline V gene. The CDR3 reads CASSPLGLNGETQYF. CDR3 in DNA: TGCGCCAGCAGCCCCCTCGGACTCAACGGAGAGACCCAGTACTTC.

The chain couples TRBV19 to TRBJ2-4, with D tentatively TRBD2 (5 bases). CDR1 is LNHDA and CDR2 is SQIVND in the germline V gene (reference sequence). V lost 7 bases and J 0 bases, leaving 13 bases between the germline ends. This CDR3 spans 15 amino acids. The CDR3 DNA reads TGTGCCAGTACCCGTCGAGAGGGAGCCAAAAACATTCAGTACTTC. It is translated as CASTRREGAKNIQYF.

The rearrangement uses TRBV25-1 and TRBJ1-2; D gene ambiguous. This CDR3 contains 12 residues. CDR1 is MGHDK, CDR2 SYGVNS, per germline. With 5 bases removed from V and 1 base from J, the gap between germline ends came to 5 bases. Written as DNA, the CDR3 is TGTGCCAGCAGTAAGAGTAACTATGGCTACACCTTC. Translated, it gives CASSKSNYGYTF.

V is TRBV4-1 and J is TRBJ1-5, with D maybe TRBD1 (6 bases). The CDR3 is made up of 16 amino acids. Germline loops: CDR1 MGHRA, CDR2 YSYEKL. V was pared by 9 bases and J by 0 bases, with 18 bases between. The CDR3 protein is CARYVGQRSSNQPQHF. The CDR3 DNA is TGCGCCAGATACGTAGGACAGCGATCTAGCAATCAGCCCCAGCATTTT.